Listed below are T cell receptor beta chains from one sample, sequenced in a study of cytotoxic CD8 clonotypes in ibrutinib-treated CLL. TCRdb's copy holds only in-frame clones and misses some; the assay was immunoSEQ multiplex PCR. The table has approximately 32,000 clones, 60% to 80% seen once; the top ten hold about 30%. The sample in question was PBMCs, obtained before ibrutinib treatment. The origin of the receptors is a human donor with chronic lymphocytic leukemia. The CDR3 runs from the conserved cysteine through the conserved F or W. Fields, in order: CDR3 protein, CDR3 DNA, V gene, J gene, clone size, D gene. D genes are given only for firm matches. Clone size, where shown, is once, few, many, or a class for clones that have expanded.

CDR3aa: CAWSIGQSSYEQYF; CDR3nt: TGTGCCTGGAGTATTGGGCAGTCCTCCTACGAGCAGTACTTC; v_gene: TRBV30; j_gene: TRBJ2-7; abundance: NA; d_gene: NA
CDR3aa: CASSQDLRLAAYNEQFF; CDR3nt: TGCGCCAGCAGCCAAGATCTACGACTAGCGGCCTACAATGAGCAGTTCTTC; v_gene: TRBV4-3; j_gene: TRBJ2-1; abundance: NA; d_gene: TRBD2
CDR3aa: CASIGYRELFF; CDR3nt: TGTGCCAGTATCGGATATCGGGAGCTGTTTTTT; v_gene: TRBV19; j_gene: TRBJ2-2; abundance: NA; d_gene: NA
CDR3aa: CASSLFTGDDEQYF; CDR3nt: TGTGCCAGCAGCTTATTCACAGGGGATGACGAGCAGTACTTC; v_gene: TRBV7-2; j_gene: TRBJ2-7; abundance: NA; d_gene: TRBD1
CDR3aa: CASSLGDRANTEAFF; CDR3nt: TGTGCCAGCAGTTTAGGGGACAGGGCCAACACTGAAGCTTTCTTT; v_gene: TRBV28; j_gene: TRBJ1-1; abundance: NA; d_gene: TRBD1
CDR3aa: CASSLVPTDTQYF; CDR3nt: TGCGCCAGCAGCTTGGTGCCCACAGATACGCAGTATTTT; v_gene: TRBV5-1; j_gene: TRBJ2-3; abundance: NA; d_gene: NA
CDR3aa: CASSLGAGTGINEQYF; CDR3nt: TGTGCCAGCAGTCTAGGTGCCGGGACAGGGATAAACGAGCAGTACTTC; v_gene: TRBV28; j_gene: TRBJ2-7; abundance: NA; d_gene: TRBD1
CDR3aa: CASSLSSGGISGNTIYF; CDR3nt: TGTGCCAGCAGTTTATCTTCAGGGGGCATCTCTGGAAACACCATATATTTT; v_gene: TRBV28; j_gene: TRBJ1-3; abundance: once; d_gene: TRBD1
CDR3aa: CASSIWGGYVVETQYF; CDR3nt: TGTGCCAGTAGTATATGGGGCGGGTATGTTGTTGAGACCCAGTACTTC; v_gene: TRBV19; j_gene: TRBJ2-5; abundance: few; d_gene: NA
CDR3aa: CASSLSGTRNEQFF; CDR3nt: TGTGCCAGCAGCTTGTCCGGGACTAGAAATGAGCAGTTCTTC; v_gene: TRBV13; j_gene: TRBJ2-1; abundance: NA; d_gene: TRBD2
CDR3aa: CASSLEPLGGLDNEKLFF; CDR3nt: TGTGCCAGCAGTTTAGAACCGTTAGGGGGGCTGGATAATGAAAAACTGTTTTTT; v_gene: TRBV28; j_gene: TRBJ1-4; abundance: medium-sized; d_gene: NA
CDR3aa: CSVEGLAGGGSFNEQFF; CDR3nt: TGCAGCGTTGAGGGACTAGCGGGAGGCGGTTCTTTCAATGAGCAGTTCTTC; v_gene: TRBV29-1; j_gene: TRBJ2-1; abundance: NA; d_gene: TRBD2
CDR3aa: CAIRDYSGNTIYF; CDR3nt: TGTGCCATCAGAGACTACAGCGGAAACACCATATATTTT; v_gene: TRBV10-3; j_gene: TRBJ1-3; abundance: few; d_gene: NA
CDR3aa: CASSLGQGEQPQHF; CDR3nt: TGTGCCAGCAGCTTGGGACAGGGCGAGCAGCCCCAGCATTTT; v_gene: TRBV5-6; j_gene: TRBJ1-5; abundance: NA; d_gene: TRBD1
CDR3aa: CASSLGTTQETQYF; CDR3nt: TGCGCCAGCAGCTTAGGGACAACCCAAGAGACCCAGTACTTC; v_gene: TRBV5-1; j_gene: TRBJ2-5; abundance: NA; d_gene: NA
CDR3aa: CASSQDGITSGRYNEQFF; CDR3nt: TGTGCCAGCAGCCAAGATGGTATAACTAGCGGGCGCTACAATGAGCAGTTCTTC; v_gene: TRBV4-2; j_gene: TRBJ2-1; abundance: NA; d_gene: TRBD2
CDR3aa: CASCRDRVSRWDGYTF; CDR3nt: TGTGCCAGTTGCCGGGACAGGGTCTCACGCTGGGATGGCTACACCTTC; v_gene: TRBV19; j_gene: TRBJ1-2; abundance: NA; d_gene: TRBD1
CDR3aa: CASSYSHVTEAFF; CDR3nt: TGTGCCAGCAGCTACTCGCACGTCACTGAAGCTTTCTTT; v_gene: TRBV5-6; j_gene: TRBJ1-1; abundance: few; d_gene: NA
CDR3aa: CASNLAGTGFEQYF; CDR3nt: TGTGCCAGCAACCTAGCCGGGACAGGGTTCGAGCAGTACTTC; v_gene: TRBV6-1; j_gene: TRBJ2-7; abundance: NA; d_gene: TRBD1
CDR3aa: CASSQDPPTRATGYNEQFF; CDR3nt: TGCGCCAGCAGCCAAGATCCCCCAACCCGGGCCACGGGCTACAATGAGCAGTTCTTC; v_gene: TRBV4-1; j_gene: TRBJ2-1; abundance: NA; d_gene: NA
CDR3aa: CASSRTTGASYEQYF; CDR3nt: TGTGCCAGCAGTCGAACGACAGGGGCCTCCTACGAGCAGTACTTC; v_gene: TRBV6-6; j_gene: TRBJ2-7; abundance: NA; d_gene: TRBD1
CDR3aa: CATARSGANVLTF; CDR3nt: TGTGCGACCGCCCGGAGTGGGGCCAACGTCCTGACTTTC; v_gene: TRBV30; j_gene: TRBJ2-6; abundance: NA; d_gene: NA
CDR3aa: CASSEVGRKGAYEQYF; CDR3nt: TGCGCCAGCAGTGAGGTGGGACGGAAGGGTGCCTACGAGCAGTACTTC; v_gene: TRBV10-1; j_gene: TRBJ2-7; abundance: NA; d_gene: NA
CDR3aa: CAARGGEQFF; CDR3nt: TGTGCCGCCAGGGGGGGTGAGCAGTTCTTC; v_gene: TRBV30; j_gene: TRBJ2-1; abundance: once; d_gene: NA
CDR3aa: CASANHEKLFF; CDR3nt: TGTGCCAGCGCGAATCATGAAAAACTGTTTTTT; v_gene: TRBV28; j_gene: TRBJ1-4; abundance: NA; d_gene: NA
CDR3aa: CASSPSGTAINNQPQHF; CDR3nt: TGTGCCAGCAGTCCTTCCGGGACAGCTATTAACAATCAGCCCCAGCATTTT; v_gene: TRBV28; j_gene: TRBJ1-5; abundance: medium-sized; d_gene: TRBD1
CDR3aa: CASSLEQYGYTF; CDR3nt: TGTGCCAGCAGCTTGGAACAGTATGGCTACACCTTC; v_gene: TRBV5-6; j_gene: TRBJ1-2; abundance: NA; d_gene: NA
CDR3aa: CASSSSVGSAFF; CDR3nt: TGTGCCAGCAGCTCCTCCGTGGGTTCGGCTTTCTTT; v_gene: TRBV7-9; j_gene: TRBJ1-1; abundance: NA; d_gene: NA
CDR3aa: CASSLAQFKQSYEQYF; CDR3nt: TGTGCCAGCAGCTTAGCGCAGTTTAAGCAATCCTACGAGCAGTACTTC; v_gene: TRBV7-2; j_gene: TRBJ2-7; abundance: NA; d_gene: NA
CDR3aa: CASSRTSGSRETQYF; CDR3nt: TGTGCCAGCAGCCGGACTAGCGGGAGCCGGGAGACCCAGTACTTC; v_gene: TRBV7-2; j_gene: TRBJ2-5; abundance: NA; d_gene: TRBD2
CDR3aa: CASSLGTGQGSYEQYF; CDR3nt: TGTGCCAGCAGCTTGGGTACGGGACAGGGCTCCTACGAGCAGTACTTC; v_gene: TRBV5-6; j_gene: TRBJ2-7; abundance: NA; d_gene: TRBD1
CDR3aa: CASSLLGQTYEQYF; CDR3nt: TGTGCCAGCAGTTTGTTGGGACAGACATACGAGCAGTACTTC; v_gene: TRBV27; j_gene: TRBJ2-7; abundance: NA; d_gene: TRBD1
CDR3aa: CASSRDRATEAFF; CDR3nt: TGTGCCAGCAGCCGGGACAGGGCCACTGAAGCTTTCTTT; v_gene: TRBV6-5; j_gene: TRBJ1-1; abundance: few; d_gene: TRBD1
CDR3aa: CASSPGPSVANTEAFF; CDR3nt: TGTGCCAGCAGCCCAGGACCGTCCGTTGCGAACACTGAAGCTTTCTTT; v_gene: TRBV5-6; j_gene: TRBJ1-1; abundance: NA; d_gene: NA
CDR3aa: CASRMDRNYGYTF; CDR3nt: TGTGCCAGCAGGATGGACAGGAACTATGGCTACACCTTC; v_gene: TRBV6-5; j_gene: TRBJ1-2; abundance: NA; d_gene: TRBD1
CDR3aa: CATSSVGSARLFF; CDR3nt: TGTGCCACCAGTTCGGTCGGGTCAGCGCGACTGTTTTTT; v_gene: TRBV15; j_gene: TRBJ1-4; abundance: NA; d_gene: NA